The following is a TCR beta chain sequence with its context. Clinical history reported by participants formed the basis on which cohorts were assigned. Original processing methods: Amplification from reference gene primers served as the basis for estimated nucleated cell counts. Assay: immunoSEQ multiplex PCR; the TCRdb copy retains only in-frame clones and omits some. V and J calls and clone size are copied from that table; D and trimming were computed from the DNA. The profile shows roughly 250,000 clones, approximately 91% of them singletons. These data originate in a study of blood T cell repertoires in COVID-19. Across the whole study: The origin of the acute and convalescent COVID-19 samples was the United States, Italy and Spain.

The TCR comes from a woman aged 40 to 50 with acute COVID-19. Input material: PBMCs or T cells enriched from blood (not recorded which).

The CDR3 is CASSFRPGSREQYF. DNA for the CDR3: TGTGCCAGCAGTTTCAGGCCGGGGTCTCGCGAGCAGTACTTC. J is TRBJ2-7 and V is TRBV6-2 or TRBV6-3; TRBD2 is a possible D gene (5 bases). The germline V and J ends were trimmed by 4 bases and 6 bases, with 16 bases remaining between them. The CDR3 length is 14 residues. Germline values: CDR1 MNHEY, CDR2 SVGEGT.